This is a list of T cell receptor beta chains from one sample in a study of regulatory T cells in long-lasting Graves disease. A single record per CDR3 protein comes from TCRdb applying MiXCR to the multiplex PCR reads. The data hold more than 300,000 distinct CDR3 sequences, with less than 20% observed a single time. The sample here was peripheral blood mononuclear cells (PBMCs), taken at new diagnosis, from a patient treated with antithyroid drugs. The receptors were gathered from a female donor with Graves disease. Each CDR3 is given with its conserved first and last residue. The order of the fields is J gene, D gene, clone size, V gene, CDR3 DNA, CDR3 protein. D genes are given only for firm matches. Part of the rows lack a size; the others show once, few, many or a class for expanded clones.

J gene: TRBJ2-7; D gene: NA; clone size: NA; V gene: TRBV25-1; CDR3 DNA: TGTGCCAGCAGCAAGCCCGGACAGCTACCCTACGAGCAGTACTTC; CDR3 protein: CASSKPGQLPYEQYF
J gene: TRBJ2-2; D gene: NA; clone size: NA; V gene: TRBV28; CDR3 DNA: TGTGCCAGCAGCCCCTCGAGGACAGTGGGCCAGCGGGAGCTGTTTTTT; CDR3 protein: CASSPSRTVGQRELFF
J gene: TRBJ2-7; D gene: NA; clone size: NA; V gene: TRBV19; CDR3 DNA: TGTGCCAGTAGTGACCCGCGGTTAGCAGCTGAACCTACCTACGAGCAGTACTTC; CDR3 protein: CASSDPRLAAEPTYEQYF
J gene: TRBJ2-7; D gene: NA; clone size: many; V gene: TRBV27; CDR3 DNA: TGTGCCAGCAGTTTTCGGCGGGGTACTCACGAGCAGTACTTC; CDR3 protein: CASSFRRGTHEQYF
J gene: TRBJ1-6; D gene: NA; clone size: many; V gene: TRBV2; CDR3 DNA: TGTGCCAGCAGTGAAGGGGCACCCCTCCACTTT; CDR3 protein: CASSEGAPLHF
J gene: TRBJ2-7; D gene: TRBD1; clone size: many; V gene: TRBV11-2; CDR3 DNA: TGTGCCAGCAGCTTTCCGGGACAGGCCTACGAGCAGTACTTC; CDR3 protein: CASSFPGQAYEQYF
J gene: TRBJ2-7; D gene: TRBD2; clone size: many; V gene: TRBV6-1; CDR3 DNA: TGTGCCAGCAGTCGTAGCGGGAGGGGGTACGAGCAGTACTTC; CDR3 protein: CASSRSGRGYEQYF
J gene: TRBJ2-7; D gene: TRBD1; clone size: once; V gene: TRBV20-1; CDR3 DNA: TGCAGTGCTCAGTGGACAGGGGGTTCCTACGAGCAGTACTTC; CDR3 protein: CSAQWTGGSYEQYF
J gene: TRBJ1-2; D gene: TRBD1; clone size: many; V gene: TRBV2; CDR3 DNA: TGTGCCAGCATGGGACAGGGGAACTATGGCTACACCTTC; CDR3 protein: CASMGQGNYGYTF
J gene: TRBJ2-7; D gene: TRBD2; clone size: many; V gene: TRBV7-9; CDR3 DNA: TGTGCCAGCAGCGGGTTAGCGGGAGGATCCTACGAGCAGTACTTC; CDR3 protein: CASSGLAGGSYEQYF
J gene: TRBJ1-1; D gene: NA; clone size: NA; V gene: TRBV25-1; CDR3 DNA: TGTGCCAGCAGTGAAGAGGGCCGGTTAACTGAAGCTTTCTTT; CDR3 protein: CASSEEGRLTEAFF
J gene: TRBJ2-3; D gene: NA; clone size: NA; V gene: TRBV29-1; CDR3 DNA: TGCAGCGTTGGGGCGTGGCAAACAGATACGCAGTATTTT; CDR3 protein: CSVGAWQTDTQYF
J gene: TRBJ2-7; D gene: NA; clone size: many; V gene: TRBV10-3; CDR3 DNA: TGTGCCATCAAAAAGGACAACTACGAGCAGTACTTC; CDR3 protein: CAIKKDNYEQYF
J gene: TRBJ1-5; D gene: TRBD1; clone size: many; V gene: TRBV20-1; CDR3 DNA: TGCAGTGCCTCGGGACAGCCCAATCAGCCCCAGCATTTT; CDR3 protein: CSASGQPNQPQHF
J gene: TRBJ1-2; D gene: NA; clone size: many; V gene: TRBV11-3; CDR3 DNA: TGTGCCAGCAGCTTACCACAGGAGGGCTACACCTTC; CDR3 protein: CASSLPQEGYTF
J gene: TRBJ2-6; D gene: NA; clone size: NA; V gene: TRBV5-1; CDR3 DNA: TGCGCCAGCAGCTTGGGCACTTTGACTGGGGCCAACGTCCTGACTTTC; CDR3 protein: CASSLGTLTGANVLTF
J gene: TRBJ2-3; D gene: TRBD2; clone size: many; V gene: TRBV6-2/TRBV6-3; CDR3 DNA: TGTGCCAGCAGTTTGGGACTACCCACAGATACGCAGTATTTT; CDR3 protein: CASSLGLPTDTQYF
J gene: TRBJ2-1; D gene: NA; clone size: many; V gene: TRBV10-1; CDR3 DNA: TGCGCCAGCAGTGAACTCTCTAGCAGCTCCTACAATGAGCAGTTCTTC; CDR3 protein: CASSELSSSSYNEQFF
J gene: TRBJ1-4; D gene: NA; clone size: many; V gene: TRBV7-9; CDR3 DNA: TGTGCCAGCAGCTCCAGACAGGTCGGGGGGGAAAAACTGTTTTTT; CDR3 protein: CASSSRQVGGEKLFF
J gene: TRBJ2-1; D gene: NA; clone size: many; V gene: TRBV20-1; CDR3 DNA: TGCAGTGCTAGAGATCTTAGGGGAAGGGACAATGAGCAGTTCTTC; CDR3 protein: CSARDLRGRDNEQFF
J gene: TRBJ2-1; D gene: TRBD2; clone size: many; V gene: TRBV7-9; CDR3 DNA: TGTGCCAGCAGCTTGGGAACTAGCGGCCACAATGAGCAGTTCTTC; CDR3 protein: CASSLGTSGHNEQFF
J gene: TRBJ1-1; D gene: NA; clone size: many; V gene: TRBV6-9; CDR3 DNA: TGTGCCAGCAGTTCCCGGGGGGTGAACACTGAAGCTTTCTTT; CDR3 protein: CASSSRGVNTEAFF
J gene: TRBJ2-3; D gene: NA; clone size: many; V gene: TRBV28; CDR3 DNA: TGTGCCAGCAGATCCTTTAGACTATCCGGAGATACGCAGTATTTT; CDR3 protein: CASRSFRLSGDTQYF
J gene: TRBJ1-1; D gene: NA; clone size: many; V gene: TRBV5-1; CDR3 DNA: TGCGCCAGCAGCCAAGTACAAGCTTTCTTT; CDR3 protein: CASSQVQAFF
J gene: TRBJ1-1; D gene: TRBD1; clone size: many; V gene: TRBV9; CDR3 DNA: TGTGCCAGCAGCTCTAGGGACAGCATGAACACTGAAGCTTTCTTT; CDR3 protein: CASSSRDSMNTEAFF
J gene: TRBJ1-1; D gene: NA; clone size: many; V gene: TRBV24-1; CDR3 DNA: TGTGCCACCAGCTCCCCGTCGGGGAACACTGAAGCTTTCTTT; CDR3 protein: CATSSPSGNTEAFF
J gene: TRBJ2-1; D gene: NA; clone size: many; V gene: TRBV28; CDR3 DNA: TGTGCCAGCAGTTTACAAGGACATTGGGTTGATCCCTACAATGAGCAGTTCTTC; CDR3 protein: CASSLQGHWVDPYNEQFF
J gene: TRBJ2-3; D gene: NA; clone size: NA; V gene: TRBV20-1; CDR3 DNA: TGCAGTGCTCTTCCGGGACTTCAAATCACAGATACGCAGTATTTT; CDR3 protein: CSALPGLQITDTQYF
J gene: TRBJ2-1; D gene: TRBD2; clone size: few; V gene: TRBV27; CDR3 DNA: TGTGCCAGCAGTTTTTCCCGTTTAGCGGGAGCCTACAATGAGCAGTTCTTC; CDR3 protein: CASSFSRLAGAYNEQFF
J gene: TRBJ2-5; D gene: TRBD1; clone size: few; V gene: TRBV7-8; CDR3 DNA: TGTGCCAGCAGCTTAGGAGGTGAAGGGGGCCCTTGGGAGACCCAGTACTTC; CDR3 protein: CASSLGGEGGPWETQYF
J gene: TRBJ2-3; D gene: NA; clone size: many; V gene: TRBV14; CDR3 DNA: TGTGCCAGCAGCCAGACGCGGGATACGCAGTATTTT; CDR3 protein: CASSQTRDTQYF
J gene: TRBJ2-7; D gene: NA; clone size: few; V gene: TRBV9; CDR3 DNA: TGTGCCAGCAGCGTAGACACGTTCTCCGAGGACGAGCAGTACTTC; CDR3 protein: CASSVDTFSEDEQYF
J gene: TRBJ2-1; D gene: TRBD2; clone size: many; V gene: TRBV20-1; CDR3 DNA: TGCAGTGCTACTAGCGGGAGTTACAATGAGCAGTTCTTC; CDR3 protein: CSATSGSYNEQFF
J gene: TRBJ1-6; D gene: NA; clone size: many; V gene: TRBV12-3/TRBV12-4; CDR3 DNA: TGTGCCAGCAGCTCGCTTCCGGGGACCAATTCACCCCTCCACTTT; CDR3 protein: CASSSLPGTNSPLHF
J gene: TRBJ2-1; D gene: NA; clone size: few; V gene: TRBV6-1; CDR3 DNA: TGTGCCAGTAAAGCAGCGGGTAATGAGCAGTTCTTC; CDR3 protein: CASKAAGNEQFF
J gene: TRBJ1-6; D gene: NA; clone size: few; V gene: TRBV4-1; CDR3 DNA: TGCGCCAGCAGCCAGTACACTGAGGTGGGGTTCAATTCACCCCTCCACTTT; CDR3 protein: CASSQYTEVGFNSPLHF
J gene: TRBJ2-5; D gene: NA; clone size: NA; V gene: TRBV27; CDR3 DNA: TGTGCCAGCAGTTTAATTCCAGGGGGGGGAGAGACCCAGTACTTC; CDR3 protein: CASSLIPGGGETQYF
J gene: TRBJ2-7; D gene: NA; clone size: NA; V gene: TRBV13; CDR3 DNA: TGTGCCAGCAGCTTGCCGGGACACATAAGTGAGAGCGAGCAGTACTTC; CDR3 protein: CASSLPGHISESEQYF
J gene: TRBJ1-6; D gene: NA; clone size: many; V gene: TRBV9; CDR3 DNA: TGTGCCAGCAGCCGGGGGGCGATGAGCTCCTATAATTCACCCCTCCACTTT; CDR3 protein: CASSRGAMSSYNSPLHF
J gene: TRBJ2-1; D gene: TRBD2; clone size: NA; V gene: TRBV15; CDR3 DNA: TGTGCCACCAGCAGAGGCGGGAGGGTTAACAATGAGCAGTTCTTC; CDR3 protein: CATSRGGRVNNEQFF
J gene: TRBJ2-5; D gene: TRBD2; clone size: many; V gene: TRBV7-9; CDR3 DNA: TGTGCCAGCAGCTTATCTGGGAGCGGGAGAGGCGAGACCCAGTACTTC; CDR3 protein: CASSLSGSGRGETQYF
J gene: TRBJ2-1; D gene: TRBD1; clone size: many; V gene: TRBV7-9; CDR3 DNA: TGTGCCAGCAGCGCTGGACAGGGGGCGCTGAATGAGCAGTTCTTC; CDR3 protein: CASSAGQGALNEQFF
J gene: TRBJ1-6; D gene: TRBD1; clone size: many; V gene: TRBV7-9; CDR3 DNA: TGTGCCAGCAGCTTTGGACAGGGAAATTCACCCCTCCACTTT; CDR3 protein: CASSFGQGNSPLHF
J gene: TRBJ1-4; D gene: NA; clone size: many; V gene: TRBV28; CDR3 DNA: TGTGCCAGCAGTTCAAAGTCAGGCGCAACTAATGAAAAACTGTTTTTT; CDR3 protein: CASSSKSGATNEKLFF
J gene: TRBJ2-1; D gene: NA; clone size: many; V gene: TRBV4-3; CDR3 DNA: TGCGCCAGCAGCCAAGATCGGTGGGGTTTTCCGTTCTTC; CDR3 protein: CASSQDRWGFPFF
J gene: TRBJ2-7; D gene: NA; clone size: NA; V gene: TRBV11-2; CDR3 DNA: TGTGCCAGCAGCCAAAGTGGGGCAGGGCTAGCCGAGCAGTACTTC; CDR3 protein: CASSQSGAGLAEQYF
J gene: TRBJ1-1; D gene: NA; clone size: many; V gene: TRBV12-3/TRBV12-4; CDR3 DNA: TGTGCCAGCAGTTTTTCCCACACTGAAGCTTTCTTT; CDR3 protein: CASSFSHTEAFF
J gene: TRBJ1-2; D gene: NA; clone size: NA; V gene: TRBV5-1; CDR3 DNA: TGCGCCAGCAGCTTGGCACAGATTTATGGCTACACCTTC; CDR3 protein: CASSLAQIYGYTF
J gene: TRBJ1-1; D gene: NA; clone size: NA; V gene: TRBV4-1; CDR3 DNA: TGCGCCAGCAGCCAAGAGGTTTACGCGGCCGAGCATGCTGAAGCTTTCTTT; CDR3 protein: CASSQEVYAAEHAEAFF
J gene: TRBJ2-3; D gene: TRBD2; clone size: NA; V gene: TRBV20-1; CDR3 DNA: TGCAGTGCTAGAGATCGGGGGGAGGGCGCAGATACGCAGTATTTT; CDR3 protein: CSARDRGEGADTQYF
J gene: TRBJ1-6; D gene: NA; clone size: NA; V gene: TRBV7-3; CDR3 DNA: TGTGCCAGCAGCCGGGACACCTCGGGTAATTCACCCCTCCACTTT; CDR3 protein: CASSRDTSGNSPLHF
J gene: TRBJ2-1; D gene: NA; clone size: many; V gene: TRBV19; CDR3 DNA: TGTGCCAGTAGTATATGGCTACACAATGAGCAGTTCTTC; CDR3 protein: CASSIWLHNEQFF
J gene: TRBJ2-5; D gene: TRBD1; clone size: many; V gene: TRBV5-4; CDR3 DNA: TGTGCCAGCAGCAAACAACCGCCGGGACAGGGGCTGGAGACCCAGTACTTC; CDR3 protein: CASSKQPPGQGLETQYF
J gene: TRBJ2-2; D gene: TRBD2; clone size: many; V gene: TRBV12-3/TRBV12-4; CDR3 DNA: TGTGCCAGCAGTTTAGGACTAGCGGGAGATATCGGGGAGCTGTTTTTT; CDR3 protein: CASSLGLAGDIGELFF
J gene: TRBJ2-1; D gene: NA; clone size: few; V gene: TRBV4-1; CDR3 DNA: TGCGCCAGCAGCCAAGATTCTCTAGGTGGACAAGATGAGCAGTTCTTC; CDR3 protein: CASSQDSLGGQDEQFF
J gene: TRBJ2-3; D gene: NA; clone size: many; V gene: TRBV11-2; CDR3 DNA: TGTGCCAGCAGCTTAGATCTAGCGCCAGATACGCAGTATTTT; CDR3 protein: CASSLDLAPDTQYF
J gene: TRBJ2-3; D gene: NA; clone size: many; V gene: TRBV11-2; CDR3 DNA: TGTGCCAGCAGCTTCTCCCCCGGCGGGGATACGCAGTATTTT; CDR3 protein: CASSFSPGGDTQYF
J gene: TRBJ2-7; D gene: NA; clone size: many; V gene: TRBV5-5; CDR3 DNA: TGTGCCAGCAGACGAAGACACTACGAGCAGTACTTC; CDR3 protein: CASRRRHYEQYF
J gene: TRBJ2-2; D gene: TRBD1; clone size: NA; V gene: TRBV18; CDR3 DNA: TGTGCCAGCTCGCCTCCGACAGGGGGCTTAACCGGGGAGCTGTTTTTT; CDR3 protein: CASSPPTGGLTGELFF